The source of this T cell receptor beta chain is a study of OX40 agonist ivuxolimab in advanced cancers. Study as a whole: Ivuxolimab, which is an agonistic anti-OX40 (CD134) antibody, was administered to the patients. General study results and limits: Some nonresponders likewise displayed low normalized T-cell clonal expansion. The study observed clonal expansion of CD4+ and CD8+ blood T cells by week 6 at 0.1 to 3.0 mg/kg.

A few counts support this clone. Its antigen remains unknown. Blood draws occurred at baseline, cycle 4 day 1, and cycle 7 day 1. This CDR3 comprises 14 residues. Germline V gene sequence: CDR1 SGHDT, CDR2 YYEEEE. V was pared by 1 base and J by 9 bases, with 4 bases of the junction left unmatched. The assay was immunoSEQ multiplex PCR, and TCRdb's table has in-frame clones only and misses some. The sample carries approximately 72,000 clones, around 88% recorded once. Sequencing was performed on CD4+ or CD8+ T cells sorted from blood, taken in a trial of the OX40 agonist ivuxolimab. The TCR sequence derives from an adult with an advanced solid tumor such as melanoma, head and neck, liver or kidney cancer. V and J are TRBV5-6 and TRBJ2-1; 10 nucleotides line up with TRBD2. CDR3 protein: CASSLIAGGAEQFF. CDR3 DNA sequence: TGTGCCAGCAGCTTGATAGCGGGAGGAGCTGAGCAGTTCTTC.